The 5 T cell receptor beta chains below all came from one sample that was sequenced in a study of T-cell memory formation after mild COVID-19. TCRdb independently ran MiXCR on the 5' RACE reads; one entry per CDR3 protein. The sample has around 300,000 distinct CDR3 sequences; more than 15% are singletons. The source material was PBMCs or a T cell subset sorted from them (not recorded which). The origin of the receptors is a man between 18 and 35 years old who had mild COVID-19 (a few samples of this study predate the infection). Cell type and time point are not known.

This clonotype turned up a few times. The CDR3 spells CASSSTSGGIYEQFF. As DNA, the CDR3 is TGTGCCAGTAGTTCCACTAGCGGGGGGATCTATGAGCAGTTCTTC. The chain couples TRBV19 to TRBJ2-1; TRBD2 agrees at 12 bases. The CDR3 is 15 amino acids. Germline-derived CDR1 and CDR2 are LNHDA and SQIVND (reference sequence). J was trimmed by 8 bases and V by 5 bases; bases with no gene match: 7. The full variable domain, rest sourced from reference TRBV19 and TRBJ2-1, is DGGITQSPKYLFRKEGQNVTLSCEQNLNHDAMYWYRQDPGQGLRLIYYSQIVNDFQKGDIAEGYSVSREKKESFPLTVTSAQKNPTAFYLCASSSTSGGIYEQFFGPGTRLTVL.

This clonotype was counted between two and nine times. This rearrangement joins TRBV4-2 to TRBJ2-1; 10 nucleotides line up with TRBD2. J gave up 4 bases and V 0 bases, and 3 bases lay outside the gene matches. Germline lookup yields CDR1 LGHNA and CDR2 YNFKEQ. This CDR3 comprises 16 residues. The CDR3 is CASSQERAGGYNEQFF. The CDR3 bases are TGTGCCAGCAGCCAAGAGAGAGCGGGGGGGTACAATGAGCAGTTCTTC.

The CDR3, as DNA: TGTGCCAGTAGTATGAGGGACCGGACAGATACGCAGTATTTT. Protein sequence: CASSMRDRTDTQYF. The V gene is TRBV19, the J gene TRBJ2-3; tentatively, D is TRBD1 or TRBD2 (5 bases each). CDR3 size: 14 residues. Germline values: CDR1 LNHDA, CDR2 SQIVND (reference sequence). V lost 3 bases and J lost 3, with 10 bases in between.

This chain links TRBV6-5 with TRBJ2-2; D is perhaps TRBD2 (6 bases). V dropped 2 bases and J dropped 7 bases, with 14 bases sitting between them. CDR3 length: 15 amino acids. Germline loops: CDR1 MNHEY, CDR2 SVGAGI. The CDR3 loop reads CASSYRGGVNGELFF. For the CDR3, the DNA is TGTGCCAGCAGTTACCGTGGAGGGGTGAACGGGGAGCTGTTTTTT.

The J gene is TRBJ1-2, the V gene TRBV7-2; TRBD1 is a possible D gene (6 bases). CDR3 size: 14 residues. From germline, CDR1 is SGHTA and CDR2 FQGNSA. Trimming took off 5 bases at V and 2 bases at J, with 12 bases between the two ends. The CDR3 DNA reads as TGTGCCAGCAGCAATGACAGGTCCAACTATGGCTACACCTTC. This gives the protein CASSNDRSNYGYTF.